Following are 28 T cell receptor beta chains from one sample sequenced in a study of T cell responses to AZD1222 COVID-19 vaccine. The assay was immunoSEQ multiplex PCR, and TCRdb's table has in-frame clones only and misses some. The sample holds about 120,000 clones; 81% are singletons and the top ten take around 4.6%. Sequencing used peripheral blood, obtained on day 0 of AZD1222 vaccination. These receptors originate from an adult in good health.

The V gene is TRBV4-1, the J gene TRBJ1-5; D not resolved. V lost 0 bases and J lost 6, with 6 bases in between. Germline V CDR1 and CDR2: MGHRA, YSYEKL. This CDR3 comprises 13 residues. CDR3 in DNA: TGCGCCAGCAGCCAAGAGTTAGTTCAGCCCCAGCATTTT. As protein: CASSQELVQPQHF.

J is TRBJ2-1 and V is TRBV18; 9 positions match TRBD2. The CDR3 is made up of 16 amino acids. J gave up 3 bases and V 1 base, and 4 bases lay outside the gene matches. In germline, CDR1 is KGHSH, CDR2 LQKENI. CDR3 sequence: CASSPRSSGSYNEQFF. Here the CDR3 DNA reads TGTGCCAGCTCACCACGGAGTAGCGGGAGCTACAATGAGCAGTTCTTC.

The rearrangement links TRBV6-5 to TRBJ2-7, with 7 bases identical to TRBD1. V was clipped by 5 bases and J by 3 bases; unmatched bases: 7. This CDR3 contains 14 residues. CDR1 is MNHEY, CDR2 SVGAGI, per germline. The CDR3 loop reads CASSPGTAYYEQYF. In DNA form, the CDR3 reads TGTGCCAGCAGTCCGGGGACAGCTTACTACGAGCAGTACTTC.

The genes are TRBV6-2 or TRBV6-3 and TRBJ1-1; possibly TRBD1 for D (5 bases). Looked up from germline, CDR1 is MNHEY and CDR2 is SVGEGT. Trimming stripped 5 bases from V and 11 bases from J, with 12 bases between. The CDR3 spans 11 residues. CDR3 loop: CASSRGEMAFF. CDR3 DNA sequence: TGTGCCAGCAGTCGGGGGGAGATGGCTTTCTTT.

This chain connects TRBV7-9 to TRBJ1-1; perhaps TRBD1 as D (5 bases). CDR1 and CDR2 from the germline V gene are SEHNR and FQNEAQ (reference sequence). This CDR3 has 16 amino acids. Trimming removed 3 bases at V and 1 base at J, with 15 bases between. DNA for the CDR3: TGTGCCAGCAGCTTGGGCAGGGCTGGTTGGAACACTGAAGCTTTCTTT. It yields the protein CASSLGRAGWNTEAFF.

V and J are TRBV27 and TRBJ2-7; 9 bases are shared with TRBD1. V dropped 2 bases and J dropped 2; count of bases not matched to a gene: 4. CDR3 length: 15 amino acids. Germline V gene lookup returns CDR1 MNHEY and CDR2 SMNVEV (reference sequence). The CDR3, as DNA: TGTGCCAGCAGTTTAAAGTGGACAGGGGCCTACGAGCAGTACTTC. It specifies CASSLKWTGAYEQYF.

This clone was seen a single time. The chain employs TRBV5-6 and TRBJ1-2; the D is unclear. This CDR3 region has 15 residues. Germline V lookup: CDR1 SGHDT, CDR2 YYEEEE. The germline V and J ends were trimmed by 0 bases and 1 base, with 10 bases remaining between them. CDR3 in DNA: TGTGCCAGCAGCTTGGTAAAGGGCGATAACTATGGCTACACCTTC. It yields the protein CASSLVKGDNYGYTF.

As regards this clone: Other DNA sequences within the sample encode an identical CDR3. The gene calls are TRBV18 and TRBJ2-5; 7 bases fit TRBD1. Germline V gene lookup returns CDR1 KGHSH and CDR2 LQKENI. V shed 6 bases and J 3 bases; nucleotides not matched to a gene: 4. There are 13 residues in the CDR3. CDR3: CASSPGQEETQYF. DNA of the CDR3: TGTGCCAGCTCCCCAGGACAGGAAGAGACCCAGTACTTC.

DNA of the CDR3: TGCGCCAGCAGCTTGGGTAGGGCCCCAGATACGCAGTATTTT. Protein sequence: CASSLGRAPDTQYF. This chain links TRBV5-1 with TRBJ2-3; D uncertain. In germline, CDR1 is SGHRS, CDR2 YFSETQ. The CDR3 is made up of 14 amino acids. V lost 0 bases and J lost 4, with 9 bases in between.

The gene calls are TRBV7-2 and TRBJ2-2; D remains ambiguous. The CDR3 consists of 15 residues. V shed 1 base and J shed 6 bases, with 12 bases lying between them. Germline V CDR1 and CDR2: SGHTA, FQGNSA. Here the CDR3 DNA reads TGTGCCAGCAGCTTAGGAGCCGGTGGGGCCGGGGAGCTGTTTTTT. This translates into CASSLGAGGAGELFF.

The chain links TRBV6-2 or TRBV6-3 to TRBJ2-1; 15 bases align to TRBD2. The length of the CDR3 is 16 residues. Germline-derived CDR1 and CDR2 are MNHEY and SVGEGT. With 4 bases clipped from V and 6 bases from J, the junction kept 4 bases outside the gene matches. Written as DNA, the CDR3 is TGTGCCAGCAGTTTTGGACTAGCGGGAGGGGTCAATGAGCAGTTCTTC. As protein: CASSFGLAGGVNEQFF.

The J gene is TRBJ1-1, the V gene TRBV30; 10 bases line up with TRBD1. This CDR3 has 14 amino acids. V was clipped by 2 bases and J by 5 bases; unmatched bases: 5. Looked up from germline, CDR1 is GTSNPN and CDR2 is SVGIG (reference sequence). DNA for the CDR3: TGTGCCTGGAGTTCGGGGACAGGGGTTACTGAAGCTTTCTTT. Its translation is CAWSSGTGVTEAFF.

V gene TRBV24-1 combines with J gene TRBJ2-5; unclear D gene. V was pared by 3 bases and J by 7 bases, with 14 bases between. The CDR3 totals 14 residues. The germline V gene encodes CDR1 KGHDR and CDR2 SFDVKD. CDR3 in amino acids: CATSDIDIKATQYF. The CDR3, as DNA: TGTGCCACCAGTGATATCGACATCAAGGCGACCCAGTACTTC.

The V call is TRBV6-4, the J call TRBJ2-3, with 9 bases aligning to TRBD1. The length of the CDR3 is 15 residues. V dropped 6 bases and J dropped 2; count of bases not matched to a gene: 6. Per the germline V gene, CDR1 is MRHNA and CDR2 is SNTAGT. This CDR3 is CASRQQGASTDTQYF. In DNA form, the CDR3 reads TGTGCCAGCAGGCAACAGGGGGCTTCCACAGATACGCAGTATTTT.

In nucleotides, the CDR3 is TGTGCCAGGGGACAGCCCCGTGCCAAAAACATTCAGTACTTC. Protein: CARGQPRAKNIQYF. The V call is TRBV7-2, the J call TRBJ2-4, with TRBD1 matching 7 bases. V lost 9 bases and J lost 1; bases outside the gene matches: 6. The germline gives CDR1 SGHTA, CDR2 FQGNSA. The CDR3 totals 14 residues.

This chain joins TRBV9 and TRBJ2-7, with D maybe TRBD2 (5 bases). CDR1 and CDR2 (germline): SGDLS, YYNGEE. CDR3 size: 15 residues. V was pared by 0 bases and J by 3 bases, with 13 bases between. CDR3: CASSVAGTGVYEQYF. The CDR3, as DNA: TGTGCCAGCAGCGTAGCGGGCACCGGGGTCTACGAGCAGTACTTC. Together with reference TRBV9 and TRBJ2-7, the CDR3 gives the full variable domain: DSGVTQTPKHLITATGQRVTLRCSPRSGDLSVYWYQQSLDQGLQFLIQYYNGEERAKGNILERFSAQQFPDLHSELNLSSLELGDSALYFCASSVAGTGVYEQYFGPGTRLTVT.

The chain couples TRBV12-3 or TRBV12-4 to TRBJ1-4; D call uncertain. This CDR3 comprises 13 residues. V was pared by 3 bases and J by 7 bases, with 9 bases between. The CDR3 DNA is TGTGCCAGCAGTTTGTTGGCATCTGAAAAACTGTTTTTT. As protein: CASSLLASEKLFF.

The chain uses TRBV19 and TRBJ2-3; 8 bases are a match to TRBD2. Germline lookup yields CDR1 LNHDA and CDR2 SQIVND (reference sequence). The J segment lost 10 bases and the V segment lost 7 bases, leaving 19 bases of the junction unmatched. This CDR3 comprises 16 residues. The CDR3 nucleotides read TGTGCCAGTACCACCTCGGTAGCGGGGCCAGGACTCGCGCAGTATTTT. Residues: CASTTSVAGPGLAQYF.

This chain joins TRBV10-3 and TRBJ1-3, with no clear D. With 6 bases removed from V and 3 bases from J, the gap between germline ends came to 15 bases. CDR1 is ENHRY, CDR2 SYGVKD, per germline. This CDR3 is 15 amino acids long. This chain's CDR3 is CAIRSGSARGNTIYF. In DNA form, the CDR3 reads TGTGCCATCAGGTCGGGATCGGCTCGTGGAAACACCATATATTTT.

The rearrangement uses TRBV4-3 and TRBJ2-3; D perhaps matches TRBD2 (5 bases). V lost 5 bases and J 6 bases, leaving 12 bases between the germline ends. This CDR3 region has 13 residues. From germline, CDR1 is LGHNA and CDR2 YSLEER. The CDR3 loop reads CASSDQSGDTQYF. The CDR3, as DNA: TGCGCCAGCAGCGACCAATCGGGGGATACGCAGTATTTT.

This chain joins TRBV7-9 and TRBJ2-5, with D unclear. Between the trimmed V and J ends, which lost 5 bases and 11 bases, there was a span of 12 bases. Germline assignment: CDR1 SEHNR and CDR2 FQNEAQ (reference sequence). This CDR3 is 11 amino acids long. The CDR3, as DNA: TGTGCCAGCAGCGTGCTAGAGGTGCAGTACTTC. This translates into CASSVLEVQYF.

The chain recombines TRBV28 with TRBJ2-2; D is perhaps TRBD2 (5 bases). CDR3 length: 11 residues. Between the trimmed V and J ends, which lost 3 bases and 15 bases, there was a span of 11 bases. The germline V gene has CDR1 MDHEN and CDR2 SYDVKM. The CDR3 reads CASSLRAGLFF. CDR3 sequence (DNA): TGTGCCAGCAGTTTGAGGGCCGGATTGTTTTTT.

The chain carries TRBV6-5 and TRBJ1-2; tentatively, D is TRBD1 (6 bases). CDR1 and CDR2 from the germline V gene are MNHEY and SVGAGI. Deletions cut 6 bases from V and 6 bases from J, with 14 bases between. There are 13 residues in the CDR3. This chain's CDR3 is CASRETGNNGYTF. CDR3 bases: TGTGCCAGCAGGGAGACAGGAAATAATGGCTACACCTTC.

The chain joins TRBV11-1 to TRBJ2-5; D unresolved. This CDR3 is built from 16 residues. V was cut by 2 bases and J by 3 bases, with 16 bases left in between. Germline-derived CDR1 and CDR2 are SGHAT and FQDESV (reference sequence). Here the CDR3 reads CASSLFQGRKKETQYF. The DNA for the CDR3 is TGTGCCAGCAGCTTATTCCAAGGAAGAAAAAAAGAGACCCAGTACTTC.

This clone was seen a single time. The chain links TRBV18 to TRBJ2-7; D may be TRBD1 or TRBD2 (5 bases each). V was clipped by 2 bases and J by 2 bases, with 13 bases between them. The CDR3 loop spans 15 amino acids. Germline V gene data show CDR1 as KGHSH and CDR2 as LQKENI. CDR3 in amino acids: CASSPEGWGTYEQYF. In DNA, the CDR3 is TGTGCCAGCTCACCAGAGGGTTGGGGCACCTACGAGCAGTACTTC.

The chain uses TRBV28 and TRBJ1-2; D not certain. This CDR3 region has 13 residues. V was shortened by 6 bases and J by 2 bases, with 10 bases between the two germline ends. Germline lookup yields CDR1 MDHEN and CDR2 SYDVKM. The CDR3 region has the DNA TGTGCCAGCAGGACTACAGAAAACTATGGCTACACCTTC. Protein: CASRTTENYGYTF.

The V gene is TRBV6-8, the J gene TRBJ2-2; 11 nucleotides match TRBD2. In germline, CDR1 is MNHGY, CDR2 SAAAGT. The CDR3 runs 16 residues. V lost 2 bases and J lost 6; bases outside the gene matches: 5. CDR3 region: CASSYRLAGTAGELFF. As DNA, the CDR3 is TGTGCCAGCAGTTACAGACTAGCGGGGACAGCCGGGGAGCTGTTTTTT.

This chain joins TRBV6-5 and TRBJ2-3; 9 bases align to TRBD1. Germline-derived CDR1 and CDR2 are MNHEY and SVGAGI. Germline trimming cut 6 bases from V and 1 base from J; bases unmatched to any gene: 5. The CDR3 consists of 15 residues. The CDR3 nucleotides are TGTGCCAGCAGACCCAACAGGGGGCGCACAGATACGCAGTATTTT. This sequence encodes CASRPNRGRTDTQYF.